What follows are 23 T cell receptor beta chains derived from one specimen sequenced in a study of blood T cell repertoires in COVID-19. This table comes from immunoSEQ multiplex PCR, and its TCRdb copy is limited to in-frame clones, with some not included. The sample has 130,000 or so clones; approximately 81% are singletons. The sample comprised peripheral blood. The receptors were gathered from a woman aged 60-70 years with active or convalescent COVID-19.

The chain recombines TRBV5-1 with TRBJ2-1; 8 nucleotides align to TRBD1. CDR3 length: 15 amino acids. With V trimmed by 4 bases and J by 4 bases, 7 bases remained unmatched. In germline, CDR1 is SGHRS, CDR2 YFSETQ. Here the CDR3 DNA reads TGCGCCAGCAGCCTCGCAGGGGGCCTATACAATGAGCAGTTCTTC. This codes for CASSLAGGLYNEQFF.

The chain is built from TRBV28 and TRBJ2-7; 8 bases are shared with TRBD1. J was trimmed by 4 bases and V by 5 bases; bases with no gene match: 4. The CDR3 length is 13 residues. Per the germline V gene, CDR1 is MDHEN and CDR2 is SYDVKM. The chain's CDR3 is CASSRGQAYEQYV. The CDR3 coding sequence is TGTGCCAGCAGTAGGGGACAGGCGTACGAGCAGTACGTC.

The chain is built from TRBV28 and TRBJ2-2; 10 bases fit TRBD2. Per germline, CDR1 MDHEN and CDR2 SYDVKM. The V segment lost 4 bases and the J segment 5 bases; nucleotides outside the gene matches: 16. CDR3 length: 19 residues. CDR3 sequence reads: CASSSQFPLAGEWTGELFF. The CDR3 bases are TGTGCCAGCAGTTCCCAATTTCCGCTAGCGGGGGAATGGACCGGGGAGCTGTTTTTT.

Here the CDR3 reads CASSWGGGRASYNEQFF. The CDR3 DNA reads as TGTGCCAGCAGCTGGGGCGGCGGGAGGGCCTCGTACAATGAGCAGTTCTTC. J is TRBJ2-1 and V is TRBV11-3; TRBD2 matches at 9 bases. After removal of 4 bases from V and 4 bases from J, the junction contained 11 bases not matched to a gene. The CDR3 has 17 amino acids. The V gene's germline CDR1 is SGHNT and CDR2 YENEEA.

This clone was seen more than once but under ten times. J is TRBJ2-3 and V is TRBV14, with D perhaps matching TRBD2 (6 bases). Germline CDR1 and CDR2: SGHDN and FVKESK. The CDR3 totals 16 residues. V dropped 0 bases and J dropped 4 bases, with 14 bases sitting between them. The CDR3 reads CASSQDRASAADTQYF. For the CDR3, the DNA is TGTGCCAGCAGCCAAGATCGGGCTAGCGCGGCAGATACGCAGTATTTT.

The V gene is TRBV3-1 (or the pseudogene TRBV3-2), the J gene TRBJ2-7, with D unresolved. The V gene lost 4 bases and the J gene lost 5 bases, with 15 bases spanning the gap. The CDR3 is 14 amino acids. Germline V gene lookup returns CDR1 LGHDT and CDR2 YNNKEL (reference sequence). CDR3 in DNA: TGTGCCAGCAGCCCAATGCAGGTCCGAGACGAGCAGTACTTC. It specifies CASSPMQVRDEQYF.

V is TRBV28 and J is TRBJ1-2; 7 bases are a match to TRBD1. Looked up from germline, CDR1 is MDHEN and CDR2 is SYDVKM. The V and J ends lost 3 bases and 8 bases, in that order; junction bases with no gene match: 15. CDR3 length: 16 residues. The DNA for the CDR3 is TGTGCCAGCAGTTTGACCCCGACAGGGAATCGTGGAGGCTACACCTTC. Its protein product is CASSLTPTGNRGGYTF.

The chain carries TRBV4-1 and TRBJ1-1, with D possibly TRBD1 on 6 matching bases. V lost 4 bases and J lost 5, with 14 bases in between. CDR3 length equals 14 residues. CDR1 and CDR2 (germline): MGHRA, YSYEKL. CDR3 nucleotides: TGCGCCAGCAGCCCTTGGGGGCGGTTTACTGAAGCTTTCTTT. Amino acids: CASSPWGRFTEAFF.

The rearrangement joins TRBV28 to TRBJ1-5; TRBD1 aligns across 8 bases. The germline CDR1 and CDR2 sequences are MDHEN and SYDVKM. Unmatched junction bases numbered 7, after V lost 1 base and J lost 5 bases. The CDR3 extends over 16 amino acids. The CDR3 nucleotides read TGTGCCAGCAGTTTATTCTGGACAGGGCGGGATCAGCCCCAGCATTTT. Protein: CASSLFWTGRDQPQHF.

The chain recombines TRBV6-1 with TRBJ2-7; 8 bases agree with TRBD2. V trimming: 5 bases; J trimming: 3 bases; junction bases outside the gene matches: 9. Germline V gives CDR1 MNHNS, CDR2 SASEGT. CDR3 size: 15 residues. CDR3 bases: TGTGCCAGCAGTTCCCGACTAGCGTGGAACTACGAGCAGTACTTC. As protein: CASSSRLAWNYEQYF.

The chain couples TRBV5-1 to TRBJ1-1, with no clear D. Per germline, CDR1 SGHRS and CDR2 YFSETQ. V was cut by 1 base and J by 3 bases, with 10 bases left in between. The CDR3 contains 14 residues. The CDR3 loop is CASSLNGMDTEAFF. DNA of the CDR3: TGCGCCAGCAGCTTGAACGGGATGGACACTGAAGCTTTCTTT.

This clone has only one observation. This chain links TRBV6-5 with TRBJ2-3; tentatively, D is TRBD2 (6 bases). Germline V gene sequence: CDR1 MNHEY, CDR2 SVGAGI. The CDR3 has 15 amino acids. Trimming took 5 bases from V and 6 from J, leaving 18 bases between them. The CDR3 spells CASSLSGGSSDTQYF. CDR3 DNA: TGTGCCAGCAGTCTCTCCGGAGGGTCGTCGGATACGCAGTATTTT.

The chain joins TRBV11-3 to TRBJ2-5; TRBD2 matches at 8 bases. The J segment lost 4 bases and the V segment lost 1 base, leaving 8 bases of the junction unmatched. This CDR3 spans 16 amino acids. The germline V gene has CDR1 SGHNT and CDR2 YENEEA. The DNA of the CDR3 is TGTGCCAGCAGCTTAGCCGGAGCGGGGGATTCAGAGACCCAGTACTTC. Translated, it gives CASSLAGAGDSETQYF.

CDR3 nucleotides: TGTGCCAGCAGCTTAACATTGTCGGGGGAGCAGTACGTC. This translates into CASSLTLSGEQYV. This chain links TRBV6-6 with TRBJ2-7; D is perhaps TRBD2 (5 bases). V gave up 6 bases and J gave up 7 bases, with 16 bases separating them. Germline-derived CDR1 and CDR2 are MNHNY and SVGAGI (reference sequence). The CDR3 has 13 residues.

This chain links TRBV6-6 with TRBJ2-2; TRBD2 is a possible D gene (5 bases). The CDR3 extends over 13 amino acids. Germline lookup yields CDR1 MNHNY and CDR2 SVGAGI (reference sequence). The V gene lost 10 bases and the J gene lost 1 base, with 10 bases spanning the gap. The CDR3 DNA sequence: TGTGCCACCCATGGGAGGAACACCGGGGAGCTGTTTTTT. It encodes CATHGRNTGELFF.

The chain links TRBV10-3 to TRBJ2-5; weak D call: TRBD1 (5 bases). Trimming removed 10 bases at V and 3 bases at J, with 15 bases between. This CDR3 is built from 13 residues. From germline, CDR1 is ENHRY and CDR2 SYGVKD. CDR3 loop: CATAQDTEETQYF. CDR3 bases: TGTGCCACCGCTCAGGACACAGAAGAGACCCAGTACTTC.

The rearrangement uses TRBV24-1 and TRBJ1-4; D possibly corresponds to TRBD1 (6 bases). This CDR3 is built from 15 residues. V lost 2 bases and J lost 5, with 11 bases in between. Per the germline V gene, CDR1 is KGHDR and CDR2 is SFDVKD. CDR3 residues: CATSDSSRGNEKLFF. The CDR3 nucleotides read TGTGCCACCAGTGATTCTTCCAGGGGCAATGAAAAACTGTTTTTT.

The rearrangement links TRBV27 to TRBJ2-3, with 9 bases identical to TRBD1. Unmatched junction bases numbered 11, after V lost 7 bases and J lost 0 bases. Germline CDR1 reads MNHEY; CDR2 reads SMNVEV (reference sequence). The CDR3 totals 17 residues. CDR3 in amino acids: CASTLDWTGASTDTQYF. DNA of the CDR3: TGTGCCAGCACCCTTGATTGGACAGGGGCTAGCACAGATACGCAGTATTTT.

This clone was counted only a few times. CDR3 nucleotides: TGCGCCAGCCGGGTGGGGGACAGGGTTGGCACTGAAGCTTTCTTT. It codes for CASRVGDRVGTEAFF. The V call is TRBV5-1, the J call TRBJ1-1, with TRBD1 matching over 9 bases. This CDR3 is 15 amino acids long. Germline V gene sequence: CDR1 SGHRS, CDR2 YFSETQ. V shed 7 bases and J 4 bases; nucleotides not matched to a gene: 11.

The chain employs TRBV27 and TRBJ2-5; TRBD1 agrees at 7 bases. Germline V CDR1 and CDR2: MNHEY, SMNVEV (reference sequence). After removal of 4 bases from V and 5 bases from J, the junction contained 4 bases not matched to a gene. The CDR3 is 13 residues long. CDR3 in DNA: TGTGCCAGCAGTTCGGACAGGAGGGAGACCCAGTACTTC. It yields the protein CASSSDRRETQYF.

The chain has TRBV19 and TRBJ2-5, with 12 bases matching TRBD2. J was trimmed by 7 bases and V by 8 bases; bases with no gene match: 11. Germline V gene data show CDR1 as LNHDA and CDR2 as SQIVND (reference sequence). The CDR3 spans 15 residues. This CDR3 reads CASSGLAGGPGTQYF. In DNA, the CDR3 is TGTGCCAGTTCGGGGCTAGCGGGGGGGCCAGGGACCCAGTACTTC.

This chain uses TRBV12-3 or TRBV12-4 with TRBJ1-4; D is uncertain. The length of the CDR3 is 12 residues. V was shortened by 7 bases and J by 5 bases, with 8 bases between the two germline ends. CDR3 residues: CASMRPNEKLFF. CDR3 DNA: TGTGCCAGCATGCGGCCCAATGAAAAACTGTTTTTT.

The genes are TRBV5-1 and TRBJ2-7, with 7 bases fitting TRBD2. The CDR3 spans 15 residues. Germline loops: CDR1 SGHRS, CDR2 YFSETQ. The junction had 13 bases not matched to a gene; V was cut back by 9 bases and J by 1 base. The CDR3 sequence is CATLGEGMRSYEQYV. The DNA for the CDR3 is TGCGCCACCCTTGGGGAGGGAATGAGGTCCTACGAGCAGTACGTC.